This entry concerns a single T cell receptor (beta chain). Amplification targeted TCR beta CDR3 regions from RNA transcripts. The study used the HTBI primer set for a first-round RT-PCR of the TCR CDR3. From the multiplex PCR reads, TCRdb called clonotypes with MiXCR, one entry per CDR3 protein. The table lists hundreds of thousands of distinct CDR3 sequences, under 25% of them singletons. Germline V gene lookup returns CDR1 MGHRA and CDR2 YSYEKL. This CDR3 region has 15 residues. Deletions cut 4 bases from V and 3 bases from J, with 13 bases between. The record originates from a study of T cells in Graves' hyperthyroidism and ophthalmopathy. Each 10 ml fresh peripheral blood draw supplied the PBMCs.

Sequenced sample: blood. This TCR was sampled from a man aged 25 to 40 with Graves' ophthalmopathy. The chain employs TRBV4-1 and TRBJ1-5; D gene ambiguous. CDR3 residues: CASSPLANINQPQHF. CDR3 nucleotides: TGCGCCAGCAGCCCGTTAGCGAATATCAATCAGCCCCAGCATTTT.